This entry lists 27 T cell receptor beta chains sequenced from one sample in a study of human T cells and chemical hapten exposure. TCRdb itself ran the RACE reads through MiXCR, one entry per CDR3 protein. The sample lists some 88,000 distinct CDR3 sequences; roughly 11% were seen once. Documented time point: patch test 2, 6 weeks after DPC sensitization. The treatment is: therapeutic diphenylcyclopropenone sensitization with weekly scalp DPC. The material sequenced was whole blood, taken in connection with sensitization to the hapten diphenylcyclopropenone (DPC). These receptors were taken from a man aged 40-49 years with alopecia areata. Some clones in this sample may be carry-over from other donors' samples.

CDR3: CASSLEQITDTQYF. As DNA, the CDR3 is TGCGCCAGCAGCTTAGAACAGATCACAGATACGCAGTATTTT. The V call is TRBV5-1, the J call TRBJ2-3; no clear D. Between the trimmed V and J ends, which lost 2 bases and 2 bases, there was a span of 9 bases. Germline assignment: CDR1 SGHRS and CDR2 YFSETQ. The length of the CDR3 is 14 residues.

This clonotype was recorded many times. The chain carries TRBV18 and TRBJ2-4, with 10 bases aligning to TRBD1. The CDR3 length is 14 residues. Germline CDR1 is KGHSH and CDR2 is LQKENI. Trimming removed 6 bases from V and 6 bases from J; junction bases left unmatched: 5. The CDR3 loop reads CASSPDRGLNIQYF. Here the CDR3 DNA reads TGTGCCAGCTCTCCCGACAGGGGGCTAAACATTCAGTACTTC.

This clonotype came up a few times. This CDR3 is CATGSGTPFSYEQYF. For the CDR3, the DNA is TGTGCCACCGGATCCGGGACTCCCTTCTCCTACGAGCAGTACTTC. The chain has TRBV24-1 and TRBJ2-7; maybe TRBD2 (6 bases). The CDR3 totals 15 residues. From germline, CDR1 is KGHDR and CDR2 SFDVKD. V lost 9 bases to trimming and J lost 0 bases, with 17 bases between them.

This clonotype showed up just a few times. The V call is TRBV21-1, the J call TRBJ1-1; the D call TRBD1 from the table was never checked on the DNA. TRBV21-1 is a pseudogene locus. The CDR3 length is 15 residues. The DNA for the CDR3 is TGTGCCAGCAGCTTATGGACAGCCATGAACACTGAAGCTTTCTTT. Translating gives CASSLWTAMNTEAFF.

V gene TRBV20-1 combines with J gene TRBJ2-3, with TRBD2 identical over 9 bases. CDR3 length equals 15 residues. With 1 base clipped from V and 8 bases from J, the junction kept 10 bases outside the gene matches. Germline assignment: CDR1 DFQATT and CDR2 SNEGSKA (reference sequence). CDR3: CSARAEIAGDVTQYF. CDR3 nucleotides: TGCAGTGCTAGAGCGGAAATAGCGGGAGACGTTACGCAGTATTTT.

The J gene is TRBJ2-1, the V gene TRBV7-3; D uncertain. Germline CDR1 is SGHTA and CDR2 is FQGTGA. The germline V and J ends were trimmed by 1 base and 0 bases, with 10 bases remaining between them. This CDR3 contains 16 residues. This CDR3 reads CASSLSISASYNEQFF. CDR3 bases: TGTGCCAGCAGCTTAAGTATCAGCGCCTCCTACAATGAGCAGTTCTTC.

This clonotype was counted between two and nine times. This chain links TRBV7-9 with TRBJ2-3; 9 nucleotides match TRBD1. V was pared by 4 bases and J by 6 bases, with 5 bases of the junction left unmatched. Germline V gives CDR1 SEHNR, CDR2 FQNEAQ (reference sequence). This CDR3 is built from 14 residues. The CDR3 coding sequence is TGTGCCAGCAGCTCGACAGGGGGGCCTGATACGCAGTATTTT. Translated, it gives CASSSTGGPDTQYF.

This clonotype was observed a handful of times. The chain uses TRBV18 and TRBJ1-5; weak D call: TRBD1 (6 bases). The V gene's germline CDR1 is KGHSH and CDR2 LQKENI. CDR3 length: 15 amino acids. V lost 5 bases to trimming and J lost 2 bases, with 13 bases between them. CDR3 coding DNA: TGTGCCAGCTCAACTCAACAGGGCCGCAATCAGCCCCAGCATTTT. Its protein product is CASSTQQGRNQPQHF.

The table lists this clonotype with a few counts. The V gene is TRBV5-4, the J gene TRBJ2-2, with 15 bases lining up with TRBD2. Germline loops: CDR1 SGHNT, CDR2 YYREEE (reference sequence). This CDR3 spans 17 amino acids. V was clipped by 4 bases and J by 4 bases; unmatched bases: 5. CDR3 nucleotide sequence: TGTGCCAGCAGCGAGGGACTAGCGGGAGGAGGCACCGGGGAGCTGTTTTTT. Its translation: CASSEGLAGGGTGELFF.

J is TRBJ2-1 and V is TRBV12-3 or TRBV12-4; tentative D call: TRBD2 (6 bases). This CDR3 has 15 amino acids. Trimming removed 5 bases at V and 7 bases at J, with 18 bases between. CDR3 DNA sequence: TGTGCCAGCAGTGGTACTGGGGGGAGCCGGAATGAGCAGTTCTTC. It translates to CASSGTGGSRNEQFF.

This clonotype was seen a few times. V usage is TRBV20-1 and J usage is TRBJ2-7; D gene uncertain. Germline V gene lookup returns CDR1 DFQATT and CDR2 SNEGSKA (reference sequence). This CDR3 region has 9 residues. The V and J ends lost 5 bases and 7 bases respectively, with 6 bases between them. The chain's CDR3 is CSAPVEQYF. DNA for the CDR3: TGCAGTGCTCCGGTGGAGCAGTACTTC.

This clonotype was found a few times. The chain carries TRBV4-1 and TRBJ1-1, with no clear D. Germline lookup yields CDR1 MGHRA and CDR2 YSYEKL. CDR3 length equals 12 residues. The ends were cut back, 0 bases at V and 11 bases at J, with 10 bases in the middle. The CDR3 loop is CASSQDYGVAFF. CDR3 bases: TGCGCCAGCAGCCAAGATTACGGGGTGGCTTTCTTT.

The V and J genes are TRBV13 and TRBJ2-1, with a possible D match to TRBD2 (7 bases). This CDR3 has 14 residues. V was clipped by 8 bases and J by 6 bases, with 17 bases between them. From germline, CDR1 is PRHDT and CDR2 FYEKMQ (reference sequence). CDR3 nucleotides: TGTGCCAGCCGTCGTGGGGGGGGCGTCAATGAGCAGTTCTTC. Protein: CASRRGGGVNEQFF.

The chain combines TRBV5-6 with TRBJ2-3; D possibly corresponds to TRBD2 (7 bases). Germline V CDR1 and CDR2: SGHDT, YYEEEE. There are 13 residues in the CDR3. The ends were cut back, 4 bases at V and 6 bases at J, with 12 bases in the middle. The CDR3 loop reads CASSGGARDTQYF. The CDR3 DNA reads TGTGCCAGCAGCGGGGGGGCCCGGGATACGCAGTATTTT.

J is TRBJ2-5 and V is TRBV28; 8 nucleotides align to TRBD2. The CDR3 loop spans 14 amino acids. Looked up from germline, CDR1 is MDHEN and CDR2 is SYDVKM. J was trimmed by 1 base and V by 6 bases; bases with no gene match: 4. The CDR3 loop is CASRTSGSQETQYF. The CDR3, as DNA: TGTGCCAGCAGGACGAGCGGGAGCCAAGAGACCCAGTACTTC.

This clonotype showed up just a few times. The chain carries TRBV7-2 and TRBJ2-1; 11 bases line up with TRBD2. This CDR3 spans 18 amino acids. The V segment lost 3 bases and the J segment 8 bases; nucleotides outside the gene matches: 15. Germline CDR1 SGHTA, CDR2 FQGNSA. The CDR3 here is CASSFPLAGGAKVDEQFF. CDR3 in DNA: TGTGCCAGCAGCTTTCCCCTAGCGGGAGGCGCAAAAGTCGATGAGCAGTTCTTC.

The rearrangement joins TRBV20-1 to TRBJ2-3; no reliable D call. The ends were cut back, 0 bases at V and 3 bases at J, with 19 bases in the middle. The length of the CDR3 is 17 residues. Germline V gene data show CDR1 as DFQATT and CDR2 as SNEGSKA (reference sequence). The CDR3 loop reads CSARDKWAAKPTDTQYF. As DNA, the CDR3 is TGCAGTGCTAGAGATAAGTGGGCGGCGAAACCTACAGATACGCAGTATTTT.

This CDR3 reads CAISESPGDPNEQFF. As DNA, the CDR3 is TGTGCCATCAGTGAGTCGCCAGGGGATCCCAATGAGCAGTTCTTC. This chain links TRBV10-3 with TRBJ2-1; D possibly corresponds to TRBD1 (6 bases). The CDR3 has 15 amino acids. The germline CDR1 and CDR2 sequences are ENHRY and SYGVKD. Trimming removed 0 bases at V and 6 bases at J, with 12 bases between.

V and J are TRBV6-5 and TRBJ1-1; D ambiguous. V was clipped by 4 bases and J by 0 bases, with 9 bases between them. The germline CDR1 and CDR2 sequences are MNHEY and SVGAGI. CDR3 length: 14 residues. The chain's CDR3 is CASSSHSLNTEAFF. CDR3 sequence (DNA): TGTGCCAGCAGTTCCCATTCTCTGAACACTGAAGCTTTCTTT.

Remarks on this clonotype: A much larger clone is a single base away; this may be a read error. The V and J genes are TRBV11-3 and TRBJ2-1, with 7 bases matching TRBD2. The CDR3 is 16 amino acids. CDR1 and CDR2 (germline): SGHNT, YENEEA. V dropped 1 base and J dropped 7; count of bases not matched to a gene: 10. CDR3 nucleotides: TGTGCCAGCAGCTTAGGAATAGCGGGCCATTGGAATGAGCAGTTCTTC. Amino acids: CASSLGIAGHWNEQFF.

This sequence joins TRBV12-5 and TRBJ2-7, with 7 bases that match TRBD2. The CDR3 consists of 16 residues. The V and J ends lost 1 base and 4 bases, in that order; junction bases with no gene match: 10. CDR1 is LGHNT and CDR2 is FRNRAP in the germline V gene. This chain's CDR3 is CASGLGIGLAVYEQYV. In nucleotides, the CDR3 is TGTGCTAGTGGTTTGGGGATAGGGCTAGCGGTTTACGAGCAGTACGTC.

At least ten counts were recorded for this clonotype. J is TRBJ2-2 and V is TRBV5-1; 14 nucleotides line up with TRBD2. The V gene's germline CDR1 is SGHRS and CDR2 YFSETQ. V gave up 0 bases and J gave up 5 bases; unmatched junction bases: 9. The CDR3 loop spans 19 amino acids. CDR3 DNA: TGCGCCAGCAGCTTGGTGCGACTAGCGGGAGGGCCTGGAACCGGGGAGCTGTTTTTT. Amino acid sequence: CASSLVRLAGGPGTGELFF.

Only a few counts were recorded for this clonotype. The gene calls are TRBV30 and TRBJ2-2, with 10 bases identical to TRBD2. The J segment lost 5 bases and the V segment lost 3 bases, leaving 3 bases of the junction unmatched. The CDR3 sequence is 14 residues long. Germline CDR1 reads GTSNPN; CDR2 reads SVGIG (reference sequence). The CDR3 bases are TGTGCCTGGAGGCTAGCGGGAGTTACCGGGGAGCTGTTTTTT. This gives the protein CAWRLAGVTGELFF.

Ten or more counts support this clonotype. The CDR3 DNA is TGTGCCAGCAGTTTAGATCCTGGACAGGGGGCTGCTAACTATGGCTACACCTTC. Protein sequence: CASSLDPGQGAANYGYTF. This chain connects TRBV12-3 or TRBV12-4 to TRBJ1-2, with 11 bases matching TRBD1. CDR3 length: 18 residues. Germline trimming cut 1 base from V and 0 bases from J; bases unmatched to any gene: 7.

This clonotype came up many times. The chain employs TRBV10-2 and TRBJ2-1, with 9 bases identical to TRBD2. V was pared by 2 bases and J by 10 bases, with 6 bases of the junction left unmatched. CDR3 size: 14 residues. Germline lookup yields CDR1 WSHSY and CDR2 SAAADI. The CDR3 spells CASSELGGRAEQFF. In nucleotides, the CDR3 is TGCGCCAGCAGTGAGCTTGGCGGGAGGGCGGAGCAGTTCTTC.

The rearrangement links TRBV6-4 to TRBJ2-1; tentative D call: TRBD2 (6 bases). Germline-derived CDR1 and CDR2 are MRHNA and SNTAGT. V lost 4 bases and J lost 9, with 16 bases in between. This CDR3 spans 14 amino acids. CDR3 bases: TGTGCCAGCAGTGTCTTCTGGCGGGAAGGTGAGCAGTTCTTC. Protein: CASSVFWREGEQFF.

The table lists this clonotype with a few counts. J is TRBJ2-1 and V is TRBV30; D is ambiguous. Germline loops: CDR1 GTSNPN, CDR2 SVGIG (reference sequence). This CDR3 has 11 amino acids. V lost 0 bases, J lost 9 bases, and 6 bases lay in between. The CDR3 coding sequence is TGTGCCTGGAGTGTAATTGGTGAGCAGTTCTTC. This encodes CAWSVIGEQFF.